This T cell receptor beta chain originates from a study of T cells after yellow fever vaccination. From the 5' RACE reads, TCRdb called clonotypes with MiXCR, one entry per CDR3 protein. This table has 250,000 or so distinct CDR3 sequences, roughly 7.2% appearing once. Of note for this clonotype: The limits of the CDR3 on the DNA are not certain, so only TCRdb's listed CDR3 is given.

The CDR3 sequence runs 13 residues, both termini included. The receptor was isolated from a man aged 25 to 45 who received the YFV17D yellow fever vaccine. This material consisted of CD4+ T cells sorted from PBMCs, taken 15 days after the yellow fever booster vaccination. The genes are TRBV12-3 or TRBV12-4 and TRBJ1-1; the table's D call, TRBD1, has no DNA check behind it. CDR3 residues: CASSFGAGAEAFF.